Following are 13 T cell receptor beta chains from one sample sequenced in a study of T-cell memory formation after mild COVID-19. TCRdb recomputed calls from the 5' RACE reads with MiXCR, one row per CDR3 protein. The profile covers 470,000 or so distinct CDR3 sequences, with about 23% appearing a single time and about 12% taken by the ten largest. Sample: PBMCs or a T cell subset sorted from them (not recorded which). These receptors came from an adult woman who had mild COVID-19 (a few samples of this study predate the infection). Cell type and time point are not known.

There are a few counts of this clonotype. The chain joins TRBV30 to TRBJ2-5, with TRBD2 matching over 13 bases. J was trimmed by 5 bases and V by 5 bases; bases with no gene match: 8. Per germline, CDR1 GTSNPN and CDR2 SVGIG (reference sequence). The CDR3 length is 15 residues. DNA for the CDR3: TGTGCCTGGGGCCCCGGACTAGCGGGAGATGAGACCCAGTACTTC. Protein product: CAWGPGLAGDETQYF.

The chain is built from TRBV5-1 and TRBJ2-7; D unclear. Trimming pared 3 bases from V and 6 bases from J, leaving 19 bases between. The CDR3 totals 15 residues. Germline CDR1 reads SGHRS; CDR2 reads YFSETQ. The CDR3, as DNA: TGCGCCAGCAGCTCAGGTGTGGAAGTCCGTATCGAGCAGTACTTC. Its translation is CASSSGVEVRIEQYF.

The sample holds a few counts of this clonotype. The chain combines TRBV9 with TRBJ2-5; 13 bases are a match to TRBD2. The J segment lost 4 bases and the V segment lost 3 bases, leaving 6 bases of the junction unmatched. The CDR3 consists of 16 residues. From germline, CDR1 is SGDLS and CDR2 YYNGEE. CDR3 coding DNA: TGTGCCAGCAGCGGTGGGGGACTAGCGGGATCAGAGACCCAGTACTTC. Amino acid sequence: CASSGGGLAGSETQYF.

In DNA, the CDR3 is TGTGCCAGCAGCCAAGTAACTTTAGGGGACTACACCTTC. Translated: CASSQVTLGDYTF. The chain links TRBV14 to TRBJ1-2, with D maybe TRBD1 (5 bases). The CDR3 is 13 residues long. Deletions cut 1 base from V and 10 bases from J, with 13 bases between. The germline V gene encodes CDR1 SGHDN and CDR2 FVKESK.

The rearrangement joins TRBV19 to TRBJ1-5, with 10 positions matching TRBD1. J gave up 6 bases and V 6 bases, and 5 bases lay outside the gene matches. CDR1 LNHDA and CDR2 SQIVND come from the germline V gene (reference sequence). CDR3 length: 14 residues. CDR3 sequence reads: CASSLGTGVQPQHF. The CDR3 DNA sequence: TGTGCCAGTAGCCTCGGGACAGGGGTTCAGCCCCAGCATTTT.

Written as DNA, the CDR3 is TGTGCCAGCAGTCACGGGGACTACCTAACAGATACGCAGTATTTT. It translates to CASSHGDYLTDTQYF. V is TRBV6-2 or TRBV6-3 and J is TRBJ2-3; 7 positions agree with TRBD2. The germline gives CDR1 MNHEY, CDR2 SVGEGT. The V and J ends lost 5 bases and 3 bases, in that order; junction bases with no gene match: 8. This CDR3 contains 15 residues.

The chain couples TRBV5-6 to TRBJ2-3; 12 bases are shared with TRBD2. V was pared by 5 bases and J by 7 bases, with 8 bases of the junction left unmatched. The V gene's germline CDR1 is SGHDT and CDR2 YYEEEE. The CDR3 length is 15 residues. The CDR3 protein is CASRTSGGSWNTQYF. Here the CDR3 DNA reads TGTGCCAGCAGGACTAGCGGGGGCAGCTGGAATACGCAGTATTTT.

This clonotype was observed a handful of times. The V gene is TRBV5-1, the J gene TRBJ2-4; TRBD2 matches 12 bases. Germline V lookup: CDR1 SGHRS, CDR2 YFSETQ. The CDR3 has 15 amino acids. The V segment lost 2 bases and the J segment 8 bases; nucleotides outside the gene matches: 5. This chain's CDR3 is CASSLRLAGEDIQYF. The CDR3 region has the DNA TGCGCCAGCAGCTTAAGACTAGCGGGAGAGGACATTCAGTACTTC.

The chain recombines TRBV24-1 with TRBJ1-1; no firm D call. CDR1 is KGHDR, CDR2 SFDVKD, per germline. This CDR3 contains 15 residues. Trimming shortened V by 3 bases and J by 4 bases, and 14 bases separated the two germline ends. For the CDR3, the DNA is TGTGCCACCAGTGATCCTACCGGGCCTAGCACTGAAGCTTTCTTT. It yields the protein CATSDPTGPSTEAFF.

This clonotype was seen repeatedly, ten times or more. The chain uses TRBV4-3 and TRBJ2-7, with D possibly matching TRBD2 (6 bases). Trimming cost V 0 bases and J 3 bases, with 15 bases left between them. CDR3 size: 16 residues. Germline CDR1 is LGHNA and CDR2 is YSLEER. The CDR3 coding sequence is TGCGCCAGCAGCCAAGAATTTGACGGGAGTAACTACGAGCAGTACTTC. Its protein is CASSQEFDGSNYEQYF.

CDR3 sequence (DNA): TGCGCCAGCAGGACCCTCGAACGGGACAGGGTCCACGAGCAGTACTTC. Its protein product is CASRTLERDRVHEQYF. This chain links TRBV5-1 with TRBJ2-7; 9 bases align to TRBD1. The CDR3 loop spans 16 amino acids. V shed 5 bases, J shed 5 bases, and the junction held 14 bases outside the gene matches. The germline gives CDR1 SGHRS, CDR2 YFSETQ.

This clonotype was seen more than once but under ten times. This rearrangement joins TRBV29-1 to TRBJ2-1; D is unresolved. Germline V gives CDR1 SQVTM, CDR2 ANQGSEA. Trimming removed 7 bases at V and 6 bases at J, with 16 bases between. The CDR3 sequence is 13 residues long. This chain's CDR3 is CSAEPPRSNEQFF. Here the CDR3 DNA reads TGCAGCGCTGAGCCTCCCCGATCCAATGAGCAGTTCTTC.

The V and J genes are TRBV6-1 and TRBJ2-7; no definite D call. V dropped 5 bases and J dropped 4 bases, with 15 bases sitting between them. The CDR3 is 14 amino acids. Germline CDR1 and CDR2: MNHNS and SASEGT. The DNA for the CDR3 is TGTGCCAGCAGTACCCGATTTAGACAATACGAGCAGTACTTC. Translated, it gives CASSTRFRQYEQYF.